This record concerns one TCR beta chain sequence. Its antigen is as yet unknown. The data derive from a study of cytomegalovirus exposure and HLA in healthy donors. Study findings and constraints: In a later analysis, common viral pathogens appeared linked to several of the most significant clusters.

The germline V gene has CDR1 MDHEN and CDR2 SYDVKM. The junction had 3 bases not matched to a gene; V was cut back by 5 bases and J by 3 bases. The CDR3 totals 14 residues. The PCR contained 60 Vbeta and 13 Jbeta primers. Sequencing used immunoSEQ multiplex PCR; TCRdb keeps in-frame clones, though not all of them. The sample records 130,000 or so clones, 6.5% to 9.5% being singletons. The receptor was derived from a man aged 35 to 55 in good health and CMV-seronegative. The rearrangement joins TRBV28 to TRBJ2-4; 8 bases match TRBD1. The source material was PBMCs. DNA of the CDR3: TGTGCCAGCAGTATGACAGGGGTCAAAAACATTCAGTACTTC. Its translation: CASSMTGVKNIQYF. The full variable domain, in which reference TRBV28 and TRBJ2-4 provide the parts outside the CDR3, is DVKVTQSSRYLVKRTGEKVFLECVQDMDHENMFWYRQDPGLGLRLIYFSYDVKMKEKGDIPEGYSVSREKKERFSLILESASTNQTSMYLCASSMTGVKNIQYFGAGTRLSVL.